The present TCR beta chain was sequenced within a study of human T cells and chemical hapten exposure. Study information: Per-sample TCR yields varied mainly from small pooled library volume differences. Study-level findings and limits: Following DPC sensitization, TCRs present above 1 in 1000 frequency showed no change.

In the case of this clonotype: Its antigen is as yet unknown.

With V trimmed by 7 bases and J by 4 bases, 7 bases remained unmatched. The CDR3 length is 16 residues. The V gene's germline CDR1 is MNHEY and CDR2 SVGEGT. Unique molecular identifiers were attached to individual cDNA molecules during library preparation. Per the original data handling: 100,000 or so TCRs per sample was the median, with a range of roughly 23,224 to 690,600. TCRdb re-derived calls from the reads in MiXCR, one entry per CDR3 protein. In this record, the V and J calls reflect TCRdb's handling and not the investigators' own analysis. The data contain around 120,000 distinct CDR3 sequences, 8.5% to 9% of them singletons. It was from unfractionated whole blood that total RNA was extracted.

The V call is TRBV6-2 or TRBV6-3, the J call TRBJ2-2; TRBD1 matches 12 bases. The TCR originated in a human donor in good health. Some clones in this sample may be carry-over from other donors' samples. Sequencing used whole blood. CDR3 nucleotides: TGTGCCAGCATTGCACCGGGACAGGGGGCCACCGGGGAGCTGTTTTTT. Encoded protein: CASIAPGQGATGELFF.